This T cell receptor beta chain is from a study of siplizumab effects on memory and regulatory T cells. Study-level findings and limits: Confirmation was lacking for the suppressive function of proliferating Tregs derived from siplizumab cultures. Naive T cells were seemingly more diverse than memory cells, and major contributions to the alloresponse seemed to be made by them. For mappable alloreactive CD4+ clones, the mean Treg-derived fraction was around 64% with siplizumab and roughly 26% in controls.

There are 14 residues in the CDR3. V shed 0 bases and J shed 4 bases, with 10 bases lying between them. CDR1 and CDR2 from the germline V gene are SGHTS and YDEGEE. Per individual sample, 85,000 to 100,000 TCR templates were assayed. Some clones are missing from TCRdb's copy, which holds only in-frame ones; the method was immunoSEQ multiplex PCR. The sample gives approximately 100,000 clones, roughly nine tenths of which show up once; about 0.7% is in the top ten. As for this clone: Its target is unknown.

This clonotype originated in a human donor in good health. The chain is built from TRBV5-8 and TRBJ2-5; D ambiguous. Material: Tregs sorted from blood. This CDR3 reads CASSLGIGLETQYF. The CDR3 nucleotides read TGTGCCAGCAGCTTGGGGATCGGTTTAGAGACCCAGTACTTC.